This T cell receptor beta chain was obtained from a study of response to subunit inactivated influenza vaccine. Overall study results and limits: The authors offered the suggestion that each seasonal influenza vaccination recruits few new T cells.

This clonotype has ten or more counts. No antigen is known for it. The CDR3 contains 14 residues. Looked up from germline, CDR1 is SGHRS and CDR2 is YFSETQ. The V end was cut by 3 bases, the J end by 5 bases, with 14 bases between. TCRdb ran MiXCR on the RT-PCR reads and lists one entry per CDR3 protein. This table holds fewer than 700,000 distinct CDR3 sequences, over 10% found once. The source of this sequence is a man aged 45 to 65 who received an inactivated influenza vaccine. The starting material was PBMCs from blood, obtained roughly 47 days after vaccination. V is TRBV5-1 and J is TRBJ2-5; the D gene is possibly TRBD1 (5 bases). CDR3 coding DNA: TGCGCCAGCAGCTCCCAGGGCGTCGGGGAGACCCAGTACTTC. Translation: CASSSQGVGETQYF.